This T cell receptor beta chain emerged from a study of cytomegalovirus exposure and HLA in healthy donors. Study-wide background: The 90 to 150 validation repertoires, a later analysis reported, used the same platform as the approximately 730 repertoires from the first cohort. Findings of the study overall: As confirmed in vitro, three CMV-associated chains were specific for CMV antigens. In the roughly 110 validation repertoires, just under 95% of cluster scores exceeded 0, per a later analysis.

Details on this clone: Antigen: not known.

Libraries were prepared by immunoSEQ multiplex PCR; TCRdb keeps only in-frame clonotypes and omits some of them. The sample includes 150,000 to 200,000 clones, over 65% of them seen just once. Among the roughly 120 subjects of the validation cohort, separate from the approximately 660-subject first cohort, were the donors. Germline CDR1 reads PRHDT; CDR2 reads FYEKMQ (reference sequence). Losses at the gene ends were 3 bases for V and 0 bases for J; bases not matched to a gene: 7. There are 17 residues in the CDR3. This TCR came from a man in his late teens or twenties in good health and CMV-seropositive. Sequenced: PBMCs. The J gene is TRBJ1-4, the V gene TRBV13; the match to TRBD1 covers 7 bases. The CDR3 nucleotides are TGTGCCAGCAGCTTCGGGACAGACTTCACAACTAATGAAAAACTGTTTTTT. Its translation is CASSFGTDFTTNEKLFF.